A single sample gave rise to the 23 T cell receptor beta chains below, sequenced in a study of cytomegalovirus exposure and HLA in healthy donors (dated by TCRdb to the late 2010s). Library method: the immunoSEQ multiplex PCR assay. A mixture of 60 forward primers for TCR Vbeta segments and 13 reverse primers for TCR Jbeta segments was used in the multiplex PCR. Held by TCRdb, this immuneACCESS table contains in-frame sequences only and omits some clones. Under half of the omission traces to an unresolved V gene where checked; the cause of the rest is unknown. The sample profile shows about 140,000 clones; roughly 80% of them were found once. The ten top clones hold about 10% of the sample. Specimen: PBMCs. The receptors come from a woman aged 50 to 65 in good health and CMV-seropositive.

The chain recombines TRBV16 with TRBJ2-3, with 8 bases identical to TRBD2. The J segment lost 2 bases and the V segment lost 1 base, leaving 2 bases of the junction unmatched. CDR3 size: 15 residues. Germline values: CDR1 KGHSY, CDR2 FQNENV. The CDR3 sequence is CASSQWRGVTDTQYF. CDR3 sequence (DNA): TGTGCCAGCAGCCAATGGCGGGGGGTCACAGATACGCAGTATTTT.

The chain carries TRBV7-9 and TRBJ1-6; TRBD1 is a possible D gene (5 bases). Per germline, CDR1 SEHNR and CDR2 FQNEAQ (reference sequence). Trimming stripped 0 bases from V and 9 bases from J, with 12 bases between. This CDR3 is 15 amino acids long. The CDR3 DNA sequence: TGTGCCAGCAGCTTAGCGTCCCAGGGAAGTTCACCCCTCCACTTT. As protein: CASSLASQGSSPLHF. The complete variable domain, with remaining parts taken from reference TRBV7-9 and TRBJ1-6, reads DTGVSQNPRHKITKRGQNVTFRCDPISEHNRLYWYRQTLGQGPEFLTYFQNEAQLEKSRLLSDRFSAERPKGSFSTLEIQRTEQGDSAMYLCASSLASQGSSPLHFGNGTRLTVT.

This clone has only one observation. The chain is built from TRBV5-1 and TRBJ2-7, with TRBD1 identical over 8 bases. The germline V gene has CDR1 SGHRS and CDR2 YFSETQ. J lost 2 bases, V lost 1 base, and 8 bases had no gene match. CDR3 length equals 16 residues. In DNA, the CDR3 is TGCGCCAGCAGCTTGTCACCGGGACAGGACACCTACGAGCAGTACTTC. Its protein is CASSLSPGQDTYEQYF.

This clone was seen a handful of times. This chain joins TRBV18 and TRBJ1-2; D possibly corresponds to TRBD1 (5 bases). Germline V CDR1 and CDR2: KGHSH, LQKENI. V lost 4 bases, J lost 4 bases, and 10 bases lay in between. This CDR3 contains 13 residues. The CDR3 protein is CASSRTQLYGYTF. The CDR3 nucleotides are TGTGCCAGCTCACGGACACAGCTCTATGGCTACACCTTC.

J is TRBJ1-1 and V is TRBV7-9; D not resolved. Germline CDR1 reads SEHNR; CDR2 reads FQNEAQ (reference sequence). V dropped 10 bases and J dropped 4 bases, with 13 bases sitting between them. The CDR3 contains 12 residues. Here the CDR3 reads CATMSPATEAFF. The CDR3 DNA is TGTGCCACCATGAGCCCTGCCACTGAAGCTTTCTTT. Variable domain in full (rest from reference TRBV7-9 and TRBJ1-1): DTGVSQNPRHKITKRGQNVTFRCDPISEHNRLYWYRQTLGQGPEFLTYFQNEAQLEKSRLLSDRFSAERPKGSFSTLEIQRTEQGDSAMYLCATMSPATEAFFGQGTRLTVV.

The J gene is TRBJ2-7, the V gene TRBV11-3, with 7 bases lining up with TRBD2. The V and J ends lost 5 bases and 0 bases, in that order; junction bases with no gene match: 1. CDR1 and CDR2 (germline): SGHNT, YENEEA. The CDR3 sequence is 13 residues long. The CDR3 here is CASSRTSSYEQYF. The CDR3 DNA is TGTGCCAGCAGCAGGACTAGCTCCTACGAGCAGTACTTC.

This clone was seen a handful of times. In DNA form, the CDR3 reads TGTGCCAGCACCTGGGCGAACACTGAAGCTTTCTTT. Encoded protein: CASTWANTEAFF. This chain links TRBV28 with TRBJ1-1; D unclear. This CDR3 is 12 amino acids long. Trimming took 7 bases from V and 1 from J, leaving 7 bases between them. Germline V gene lookup returns CDR1 MDHEN and CDR2 SYDVKM.

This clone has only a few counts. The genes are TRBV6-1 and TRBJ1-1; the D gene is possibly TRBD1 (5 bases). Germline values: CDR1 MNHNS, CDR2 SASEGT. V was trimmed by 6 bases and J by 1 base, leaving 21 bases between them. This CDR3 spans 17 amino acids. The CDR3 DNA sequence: TGTGCCAGCAGGGAAACCCTTTCCGGGGGGAAGAACACTGAAGCTTTCTTT. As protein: CASRETLSGGKNTEAFF.

CDR3 DNA: TGTGCCAGCAGCCTAATGGGAGGGACAGGGGGCGTGTCGAACTATGGCTACACCTTC. It encodes CASSLMGGTGGVSNYGYTF. V gene TRBV28 combines with J gene TRBJ1-2; TRBD1 matches 12 bases. The CDR3 spans 19 residues. CDR1 MDHEN and CDR2 SYDVKM come from the germline V gene. J was trimmed by 2 bases and V by 6 bases; bases with no gene match: 16.

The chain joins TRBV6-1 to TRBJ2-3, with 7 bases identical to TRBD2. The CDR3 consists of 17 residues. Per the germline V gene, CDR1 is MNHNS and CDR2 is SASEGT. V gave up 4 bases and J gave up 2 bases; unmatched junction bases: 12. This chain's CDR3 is CASSGGTAGVHTDTQYF. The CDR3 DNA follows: TGTGCCAGCAGTGGGGGGACGGCGGGGGTGCACACAGATACGCAGTATTTT.

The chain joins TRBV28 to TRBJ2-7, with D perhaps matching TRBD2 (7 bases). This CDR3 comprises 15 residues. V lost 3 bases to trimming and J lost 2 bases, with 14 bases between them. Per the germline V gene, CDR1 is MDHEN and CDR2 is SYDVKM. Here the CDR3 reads CASSLRGGATYEQYF. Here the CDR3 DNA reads TGTGCCAGCAGTTTGAGAGGGGGGGCGACCTACGAGCAGTACTTC.

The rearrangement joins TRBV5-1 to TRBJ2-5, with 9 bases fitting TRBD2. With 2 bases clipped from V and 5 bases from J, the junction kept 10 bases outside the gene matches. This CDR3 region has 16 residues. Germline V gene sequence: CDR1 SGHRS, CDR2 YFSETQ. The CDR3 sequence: CASSLWAGGPGETQYF. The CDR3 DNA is TGCGCCAGCAGCTTATGGGCGGGGGGGCCCGGTGAGACCCAGTACTTC. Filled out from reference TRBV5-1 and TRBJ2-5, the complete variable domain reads KAGVTQTPRYLIKTRGQQVTLSCSPISGHRSVSWYQQTPGQGLQFLFEYFSETQRNKGNFPGRFSGRQFSNSRSEMNVSTLELGDSALYLCASSLWAGGPGETQYFGPGTRLLVL.

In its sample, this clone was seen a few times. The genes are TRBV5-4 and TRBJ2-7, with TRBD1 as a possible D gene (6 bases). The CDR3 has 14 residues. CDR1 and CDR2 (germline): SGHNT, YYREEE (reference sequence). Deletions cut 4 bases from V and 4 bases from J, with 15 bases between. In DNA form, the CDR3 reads TGTGCCAGCAGCGCTGGACAGATCGTTTACGAGCAGTACTTC. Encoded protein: CASSAGQIVYEQYF.

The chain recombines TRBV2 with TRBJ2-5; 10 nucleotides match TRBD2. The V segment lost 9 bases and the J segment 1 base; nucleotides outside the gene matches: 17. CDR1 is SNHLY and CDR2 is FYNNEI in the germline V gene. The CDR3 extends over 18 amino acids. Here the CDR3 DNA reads TGTGCCAGATACCGAGTAGCGGGGGGCTCTACTAGCCAAGAGACCCAGTACTTC. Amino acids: CARYRVAGGSTSQETQYF.

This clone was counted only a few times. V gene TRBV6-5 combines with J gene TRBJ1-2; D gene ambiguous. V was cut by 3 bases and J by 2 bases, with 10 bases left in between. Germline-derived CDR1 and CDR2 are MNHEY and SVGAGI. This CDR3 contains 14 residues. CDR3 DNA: TGTGCCAGCAGTTATGGTACACAGAACTATGGCTACACCTTC. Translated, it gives CASSYGTQNYGYTF.

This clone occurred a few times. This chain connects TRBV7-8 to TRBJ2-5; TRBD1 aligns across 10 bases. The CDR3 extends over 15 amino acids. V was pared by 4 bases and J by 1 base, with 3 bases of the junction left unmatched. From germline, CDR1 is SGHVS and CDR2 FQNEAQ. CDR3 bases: TGTGCCAGCAGCTCCAGGACAGGGGGCCAAGAGACCCAGTACTTC. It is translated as CASSSRTGGQETQYF.

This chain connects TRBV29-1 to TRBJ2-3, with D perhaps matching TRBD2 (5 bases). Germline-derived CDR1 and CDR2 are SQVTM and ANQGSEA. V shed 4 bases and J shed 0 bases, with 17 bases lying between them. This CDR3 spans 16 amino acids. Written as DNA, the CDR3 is TGCAGCGTTGTTCCCCCGGGGTCTTCTAGCACAGATACGCAGTATTTT. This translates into CSVVPPGSSSTDTQYF.

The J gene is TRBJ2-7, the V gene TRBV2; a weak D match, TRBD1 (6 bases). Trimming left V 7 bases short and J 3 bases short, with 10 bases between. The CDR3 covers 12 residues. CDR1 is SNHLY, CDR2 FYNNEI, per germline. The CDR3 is CASMQGNYEQYF. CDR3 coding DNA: TGTGCCAGCATGCAGGGGAACTACGAGCAGTACTTC.

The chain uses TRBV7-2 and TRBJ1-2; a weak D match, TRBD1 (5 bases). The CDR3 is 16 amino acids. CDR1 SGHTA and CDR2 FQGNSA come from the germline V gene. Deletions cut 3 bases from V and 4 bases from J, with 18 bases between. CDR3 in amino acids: CASSLMGGVPAYGYTF. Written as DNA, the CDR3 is TGTGCCAGCAGCTTGATGGGGGGGGTACCGGCCTATGGCTACACCTTC.

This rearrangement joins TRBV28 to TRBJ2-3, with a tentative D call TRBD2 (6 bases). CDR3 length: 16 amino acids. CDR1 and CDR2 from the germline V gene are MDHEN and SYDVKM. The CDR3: CATAETPAGGTDTQYF. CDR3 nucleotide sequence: TGTGCTACCGCCGAGACCCCAGCCGGGGGAACAGATACGCAGTATTTT.

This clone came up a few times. The CDR3 region is CASLRDRGYTGELFF. In nucleotides, the CDR3 is TGTGCCAGCTTACGGGACAGGGGTTATACCGGGGAGCTGTTTTTT. The chain employs TRBV2 and TRBJ2-2; TRBD1 aligns across 10 bases. CDR1 SNHLY and CDR2 FYNNEI come from the germline V gene. The CDR3 consists of 15 residues. Unmatched junction bases numbered 8, after V lost 8 bases and J lost 5 bases.

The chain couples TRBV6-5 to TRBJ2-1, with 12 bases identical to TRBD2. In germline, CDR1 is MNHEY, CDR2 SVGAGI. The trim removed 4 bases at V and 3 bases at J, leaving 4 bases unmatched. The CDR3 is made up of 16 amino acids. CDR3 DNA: TGTGCCAGCAGTTCCCTAGCGGGGGGGCTCTACAATGAGCAGTTCTTC. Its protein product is CASSSLAGGLYNEQFF.

CDR3 in amino acids: CASSLDRGEQFF. The CDR3 nucleotides are TGCGCCAGCAGCTTAGACAGGGGCGAGCAGTTCTTC. The chain carries TRBV5-1 and TRBJ2-1; 8 nucleotides line up with TRBD1. V was pared by 2 bases and J by 10 bases, with 2 bases of the junction left unmatched. The CDR3 runs 12 residues. Germline CDR1 reads SGHRS; CDR2 reads YFSETQ.